This TCR beta chain was recorded in a study of T cell repertoires in cytomegalovirus infection. Study overall: It was the public TCR beta signatures that indicated both CMV infection and matching HLA type. Points from the study as a whole: The ex vivo response showed dominance by HLA-C-restricted CMV-specific TCR beta clonotypes. Frequencies of public TCR beta families were cumulated, and this identified carriers of CMV plus the relevant HLA.

Turning to this clonotype: As yet, its antigen is unknown.

TCRdb reprocessed the reads via MiXCR and lists one record per CDR3 protein. The table has 100,000 to 150,000 distinct CDR3 sequences, 20% to 30% seen once. The receptor was isolated from a human donor in good health (CMV status not recorded). Some clones in this sample may be carry-over from other donors' samples. The specimen sequenced was PBMCs, sequenced either directly or after in vitro stimulation (not recorded which).

CDR3 DNA sequence: TGTGCCAGCAGCTTGGATTTGCGGGAGGCCGGGGAGCTGTTTTTT. This translates into CASSLDLREAGELFF. The chain is built from TRBV5-4 and TRBJ2-2; 8 bases align to TRBD2. The CDR3 contains 15 residues. V dropped 0 bases and J dropped 6; count of bases not matched to a gene: 4. Germline assignment: CDR1 SGHNT and CDR2 YYREEE (reference sequence).